This T cell receptor (beta chain) derives from a study of blood T cell repertoires in COVID-19. Study-wide context: Whether acute or convalescent, the COVID-19 samples came from the United States, Italy and Spain. PBMCs, B-cell-depleted T cells, or T cells were the source of the cDNA or gDNA that made up the material.

Source study methods: The authors estimated nucleated cell counts from reference gene primer amplification. Assay used: immunoSEQ multiplex PCR; TCRdb lists only in-frame clones, some missing. V and J calls and clone size follow that table, whereas D and trimming were derived from the DNA. The sample carries about 200,000 clones, approximately 80% recorded once. CDR3 length: 14 amino acids. Per the germline V gene, CDR1 is SGHVS and CDR2 is FQNEAQ. Unmatched junction bases numbered 7, after V lost 5 bases and J lost 7 bases. The specimen was peripheral blood. The V gene is TRBV7-8, the J gene TRBJ2-1, with TRBD2 matching over 8 bases. The sequence derives from a woman of 80 years or more with acute or convalescent COVID-19. CDR3 DNA sequence: TGTGCCAGCAGCACCCGGGGGGGTAGGAATGAGCAGTTCTTC. Translation gives CASSTRGGRNEQFF.